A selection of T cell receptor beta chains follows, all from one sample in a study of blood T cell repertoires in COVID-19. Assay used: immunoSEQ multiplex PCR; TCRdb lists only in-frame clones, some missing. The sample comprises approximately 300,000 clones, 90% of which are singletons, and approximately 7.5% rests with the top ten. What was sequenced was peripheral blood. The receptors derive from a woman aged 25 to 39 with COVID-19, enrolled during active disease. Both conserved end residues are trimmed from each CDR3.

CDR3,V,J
ASSPPLGSGNTGELF,TRBV18,TRBJ2-2
ASSLIQGNNEQF,TRBV28,TRBJ2-1
ASSRSGTSSYEQY,TRBV10-1,TRBJ2-7
ASSTGQGSYEQY,TRBV9,TRBJ2-7
ASTKTYPSNQPQH,TRBV6-9,TRBJ1-5
ASSPGQRNSPLH,TRBV4-1,TRBJ1-6
ASSQGQVHSGNTIY,TRBV4-1,TRBJ1-3
ASSSGAGTNTGELF,TRBV5-1,TRBJ2-2
ATKRGLPYNEQF,TRBV27,TRBJ2-1
ATTGVQWNTGELF,TRBV6-6,TRBJ2-2
ASSDPLAGAEQF,TRBV9,TRBJ2-1
ASSSRTGGNTEAF,TRBV28,TRBJ1-1
ASTSTGELF,TRBV28,TRBJ2-2
ASNRDRASYEQY,TRBV7-9,TRBJ2-7
ASSHMTSPGNEQF,TRBV3-1/TRBV3-2,TRBJ2-1
SVVFKGAQY,TRBV29-1,TRBJ2-7
ASDRAAGELF,TRBV2,TRBJ2-2
SASVGAGAGSDTQY,TRBV20-1,TRBJ2-3
ASSLGRAGGTYNEQF,TRBV13,TRBJ2-1
ASSVFTGGGYEQY,TRBV27,TRBJ2-7
ASSRREDSPLH,TRBV6-5,TRBJ1-6
ASSTGSTGYSNQPQH,TRBV28,TRBJ1-5
ASRTGGGNIQY,TRBV6-5,TRBJ2-4
ASSYTTGQGNQPQH,TRBV7-8,TRBJ1-5
ASSPFGGQRSYEQY,TRBV27,TRBJ2-7
ASSVLSSGGETQY,TRBV9,TRBJ2-5
ASSEYRGRGENEQF,TRBV4-3,TRBJ2-1
AWSGGNQPQH,TRBV30,TRBJ1-5
ASSQDTLNEQF,TRBV6-4,TRBJ2-1
AISPGQGATEAF,TRBV10-3,TRBJ1-1
ASSARGWANEKLF,TRBV11-2,TRBJ1-4
ASSLEVAGGLHQQY,TRBV7-9,TRBJ2-7
ATSRDLSQDTQY,TRBV15,TRBJ2-3
ASSSAASGTDTQY,TRBV28,TRBJ2-3
ASTRGQGLMNTEAF,TRBV6-6,TRBJ1-1
ASSLGSSGRALYEQY,TRBV7-2,TRBJ2-7
ASSYSLAGGTEQF,TRBV6-5,TRBJ2-1
ASSLGILAGGGDTQY,TRBV7-3,TRBJ2-3
ASSLAGGVEETQY,TRBV5-1,TRBJ2-5
ASSLSPGLNTEAF,TRBV5-1,TRBJ1-1
ASSLMEGGGYNEQF,TRBV7-6,TRBJ2-1
ASRDGQGGAGNTIY,TRBV28,TRBJ1-3
ASRRGRFQETQY,TRBV7-8,TRBJ2-5
ATSLQRTQGSNQPQH,TRBV15,TRBJ1-5
ASSATGRPNYGYT,TRBV27,TRBJ1-2
ASSHTGTGTSQETQY,TRBV28,TRBJ2-5
ASSLSPPGYGTEAF,TRBV18,TRBJ1-1
ASRSFDEQF,TRBV7-2,TRBJ2-1
ASSYFTGGTDTQY,TRBV6-5,TRBJ2-3
ASSVGGAFSPLH,TRBV2,TRBJ1-6
ASSSQGGPQH,TRBV5-1,TRBJ1-5
ASMRTGGKNIQY,TRBV27,TRBJ2-4
ASSSSFSGNTIY,TRBV6-5,TRBJ1-3
ASSQVLSGQGNYGYT,TRBV4-3,TRBJ1-2
ASSSSGTGDRNEKLF,TRBV28,TRBJ1-4